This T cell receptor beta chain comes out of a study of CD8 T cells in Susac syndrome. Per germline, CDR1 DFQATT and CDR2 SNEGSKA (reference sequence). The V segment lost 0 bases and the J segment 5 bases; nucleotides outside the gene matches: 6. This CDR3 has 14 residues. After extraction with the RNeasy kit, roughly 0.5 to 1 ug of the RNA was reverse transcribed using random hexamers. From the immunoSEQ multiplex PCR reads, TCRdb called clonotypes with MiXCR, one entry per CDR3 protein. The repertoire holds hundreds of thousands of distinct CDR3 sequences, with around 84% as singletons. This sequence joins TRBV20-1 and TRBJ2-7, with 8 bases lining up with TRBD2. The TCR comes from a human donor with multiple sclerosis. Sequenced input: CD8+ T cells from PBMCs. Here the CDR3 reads CSARDQSGSDEQYF. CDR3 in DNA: TGCAGTGCTAGAGACCAAAGCGGGAGCGACGAGCAGTACTTC.